This TCR beta chain came from a study of response to subunit inactivated influenza vaccine. The V end lost 4 bases, the J end lost 2 bases, and 15 bases lay between the germline ends. Germline values: CDR1 MGHRA, CDR2 YSYEKL. CDR3 length: 15 residues. Study-level findings and limits: It was the authors' suggestion that each seasonal influenza vaccination recruits few new T cells.

This clonotype has just a few counts. No antigen is known for it. TCRdb re-derived calls from the RT-PCR reads in MiXCR, one entry per CDR3 protein. The sample gives 500,000 to 600,000 distinct CDR3 sequences, roughly 15% of which show up once; roughly 10% is in the top ten. Sequences were derived from PBMCs from blood, sampled 12 days after vaccination. The sequence was collected from a man aged 50 or older who received an inactivated influenza vaccine. The chain combines TRBV4-1 with TRBJ2-7, with a possible D match to TRBD2 (6 bases). CDR3 residues: CASSLTRGPTYEQYF. The CDR3 DNA reads TGCGCCAGCAGCCTAACGCGGGGCCCTACCTACGAGCAGTACTTC.